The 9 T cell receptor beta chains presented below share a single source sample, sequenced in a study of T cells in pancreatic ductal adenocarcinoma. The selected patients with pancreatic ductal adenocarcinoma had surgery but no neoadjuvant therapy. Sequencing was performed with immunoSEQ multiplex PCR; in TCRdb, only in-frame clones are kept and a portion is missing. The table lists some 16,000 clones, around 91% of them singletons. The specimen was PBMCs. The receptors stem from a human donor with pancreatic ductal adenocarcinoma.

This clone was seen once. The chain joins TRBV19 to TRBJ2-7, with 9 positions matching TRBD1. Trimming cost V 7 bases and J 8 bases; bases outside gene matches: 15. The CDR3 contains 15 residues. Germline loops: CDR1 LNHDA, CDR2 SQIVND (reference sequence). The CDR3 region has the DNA TGTGCCAGTAAAATGGACCCGGGACAGGGAATTCAGCAGTACTTC. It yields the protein CASKMDPGQGIQQYF.

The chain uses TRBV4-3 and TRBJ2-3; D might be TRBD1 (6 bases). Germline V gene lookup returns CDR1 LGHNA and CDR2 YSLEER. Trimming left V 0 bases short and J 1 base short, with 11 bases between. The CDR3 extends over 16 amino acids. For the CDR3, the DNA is TGCGCCAGCAGCCAAGATCGTCAGGGGCGCACAGATACGCAGTATTTT. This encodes CASSQDRQGRTDTQYF.

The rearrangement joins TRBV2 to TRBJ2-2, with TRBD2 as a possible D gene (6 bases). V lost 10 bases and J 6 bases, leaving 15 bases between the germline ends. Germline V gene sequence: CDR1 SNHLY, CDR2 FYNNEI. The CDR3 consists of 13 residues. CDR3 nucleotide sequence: TGTGCCACCCGGGACTCTCGGGCCGGGGAGCTGTTTTTT. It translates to CATRDSRAGELFF.

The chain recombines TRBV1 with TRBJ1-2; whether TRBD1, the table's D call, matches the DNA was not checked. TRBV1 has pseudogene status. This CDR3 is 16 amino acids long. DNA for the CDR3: TGCACCAGCAGCCAAGATCGGGGACAGGGTAACTATGGCTACACCTTC. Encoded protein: CTSSQDRGQGNYGYTF.

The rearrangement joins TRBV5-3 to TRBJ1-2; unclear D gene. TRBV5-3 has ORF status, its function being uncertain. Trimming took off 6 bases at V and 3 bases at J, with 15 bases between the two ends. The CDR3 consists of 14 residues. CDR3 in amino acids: CARTTPRGDYGYTF. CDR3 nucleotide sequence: TGTGCCAGAACCACTCCCCGCGGGGACTATGGCTACACCTTC.

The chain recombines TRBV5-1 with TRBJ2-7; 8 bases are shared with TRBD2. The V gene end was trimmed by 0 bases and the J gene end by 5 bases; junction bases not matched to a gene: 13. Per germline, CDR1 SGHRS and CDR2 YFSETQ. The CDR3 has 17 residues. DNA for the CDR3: TGCGCCAGCAGCTTGGCCGGGAGGGGACTCCCCCGAGACGAGCAGTACTTC. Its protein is CASSLAGRGLPRDEQYF.

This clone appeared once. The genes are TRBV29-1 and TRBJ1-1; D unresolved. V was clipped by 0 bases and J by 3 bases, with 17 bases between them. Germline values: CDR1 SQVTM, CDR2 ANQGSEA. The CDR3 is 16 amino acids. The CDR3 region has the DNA TGCAGCGTTGAAGATCTTTCGTCAGGTTCGCACACTGAAGCTTTCTTT. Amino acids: CSVEDLSSGSHTEAFF.

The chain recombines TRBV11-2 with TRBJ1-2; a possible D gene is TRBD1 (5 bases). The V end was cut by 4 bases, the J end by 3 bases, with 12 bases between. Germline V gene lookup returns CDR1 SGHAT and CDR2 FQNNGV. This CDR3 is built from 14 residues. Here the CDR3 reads CASSSLRGHYGYTF. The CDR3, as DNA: TGTGCCAGCAGCTCACTAAGGGGCCACTATGGCTACACCTTC.

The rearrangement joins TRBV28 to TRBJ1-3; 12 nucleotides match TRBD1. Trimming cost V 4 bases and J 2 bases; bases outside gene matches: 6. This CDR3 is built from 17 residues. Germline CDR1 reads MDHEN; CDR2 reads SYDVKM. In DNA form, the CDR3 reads TGTGCCAGCAGTTCAACCGGGACAGGGGGCCCTGGAAACACCATATATTTT. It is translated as CASSSTGTGGPGNTIYF.